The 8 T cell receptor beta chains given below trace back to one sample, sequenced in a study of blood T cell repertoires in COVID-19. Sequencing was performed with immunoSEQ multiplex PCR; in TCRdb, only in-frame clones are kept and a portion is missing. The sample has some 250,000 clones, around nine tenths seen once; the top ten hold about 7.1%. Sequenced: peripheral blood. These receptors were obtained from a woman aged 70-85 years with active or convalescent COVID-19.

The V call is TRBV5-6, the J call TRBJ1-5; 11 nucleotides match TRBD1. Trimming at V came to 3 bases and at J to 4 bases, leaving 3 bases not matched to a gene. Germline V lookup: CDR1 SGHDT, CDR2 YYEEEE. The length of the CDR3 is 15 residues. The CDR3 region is CASSSGQGGNQPQHF. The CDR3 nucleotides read TGTGCCAGCAGCTCGGGACAGGGGGGGAATCAGCCCCAGCATTTT.

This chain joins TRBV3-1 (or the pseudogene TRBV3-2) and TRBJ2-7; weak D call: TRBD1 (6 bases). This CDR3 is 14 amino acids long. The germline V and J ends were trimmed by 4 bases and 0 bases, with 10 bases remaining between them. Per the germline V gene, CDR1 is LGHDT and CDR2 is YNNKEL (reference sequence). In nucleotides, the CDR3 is TGTGCCAGCAGCCTTCAGGGGAGCTCCTACGAGCAGTACTTC. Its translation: CASSLQGSSYEQYF.

The CDR3 region has the DNA TGTGCCAGCAGCTTATCCGCCGGGACAGAAAGGGAAGCTTTCTTT. Translated, it gives CASSLSAGTEREAFF. The chain links TRBV7-3 to TRBJ1-1; TRBD1 matches at 7 bases. The CDR3 totals 15 residues. Germline CDR1 reads SGHTA; CDR2 reads FQGTGA. The V and J ends lost 2 bases and 8 bases, in that order; junction bases with no gene match: 11.

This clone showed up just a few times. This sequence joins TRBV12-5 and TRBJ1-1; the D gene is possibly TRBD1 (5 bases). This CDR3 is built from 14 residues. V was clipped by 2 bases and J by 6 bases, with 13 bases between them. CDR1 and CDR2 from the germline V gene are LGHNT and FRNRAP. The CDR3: CASGLNPQGAEAFF. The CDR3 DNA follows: TGTGCTAGTGGTTTGAACCCTCAGGGTGCTGAAGCTTTCTTT.

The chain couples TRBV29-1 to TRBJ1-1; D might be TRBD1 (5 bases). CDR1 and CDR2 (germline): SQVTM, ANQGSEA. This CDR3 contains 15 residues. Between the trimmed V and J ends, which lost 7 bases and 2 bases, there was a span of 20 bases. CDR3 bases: TGCAGCGCCCACGTGGGGCTTATAGTTAACACTGAAGCTTTCTTT. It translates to CSAHVGLIVNTEAFF.

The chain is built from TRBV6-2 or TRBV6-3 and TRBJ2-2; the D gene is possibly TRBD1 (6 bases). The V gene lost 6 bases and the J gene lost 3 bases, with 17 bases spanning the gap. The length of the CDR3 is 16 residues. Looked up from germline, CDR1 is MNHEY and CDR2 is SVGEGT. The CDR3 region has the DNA TGTGCCAGCAGCTGGGTAGGGACACCATACACCGGGGAGCTGTTTTTT. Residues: CASSWVGTPYTGELFF.

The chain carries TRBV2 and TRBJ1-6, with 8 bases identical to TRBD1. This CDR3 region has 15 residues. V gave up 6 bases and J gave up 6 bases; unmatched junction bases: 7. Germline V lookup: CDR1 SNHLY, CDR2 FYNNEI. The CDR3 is CASSDWTGSNSPLHF. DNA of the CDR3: TGTGCCAGCAGCGACTGGACAGGGAGTAATTCACCCCTCCACTTT.

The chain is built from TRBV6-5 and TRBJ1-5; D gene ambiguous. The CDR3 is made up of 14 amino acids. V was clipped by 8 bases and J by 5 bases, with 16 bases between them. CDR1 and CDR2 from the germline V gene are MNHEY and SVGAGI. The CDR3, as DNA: TGTGCCAGCTGCCTTAGTCCCCGAGATCAGCCCCAGCATTTT. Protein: CASCLSPRDQPQHF.